The rows below give T cell receptor beta chains drawn from one sample of a study of T cell responses to AZD1222 COVID-19 vaccine. Libraries were prepared by immunoSEQ multiplex PCR; TCRdb keeps only in-frame clonotypes and omits some of them. The table records 95,000 to 100,000 clones, approximately 86% of them present only once. This specimen was peripheral blood, taken on day 0 of AZD1222 vaccination. Receptors originate from an adult in good health. The CDR3 runs from the conserved cysteine through the conserved F or W. The D gene is left open where the match is weak.

V gene: TRBV10-3; D gene: TRBD1; CDR3 protein: CAITDRADGYTF
V gene: TRBV7-9; D gene: TRBD1; CDR3 protein: CASSITGVGTEAFF
V gene: TRBV11-2; D gene: .; CDR3 protein: CASSFRGAGANVLTF
V gene: TRBV5-4; D gene: TRBD1; CDR3 protein: CASSLTQGKIGYTF
V gene: TRBV5-4; D gene: .; CDR3 protein: CASSPNRGGSYEQYF
V gene: TRBV28; D gene: .; CDR3 protein: CASSLYAEQFF
V gene: TRBV7-8; D gene: TRBD1; CDR3 protein: CASSLDPGQAMSTYEQYF
V gene: TRBV4-1; D gene: TRBD2; CDR3 protein: CASSQDPPLAGSTDTQYF
V gene: TRBV15; D gene: TRBD1; CDR3 protein: CATRAAGGSYEQYF
V gene: TRBV7-9; D gene: TRBD1; CDR3 protein: CASSATTGRGKLFF
V gene: TRBV27; D gene: .; CDR3 protein: CASGQSSNQPQHF
V gene: TRBV10-3; D gene: .; CDR3 protein: CAISENVGNQPQHF
V gene: TRBV27; D gene: .; CDR3 protein: CASSLWRNTEAFF
V gene: TRBV18; D gene: TRBD1; CDR3 protein: CASSPGQGPIPSEQYF
V gene: TRBV15; D gene: .; CDR3 protein: CATSQKSRGNEKLFF
V gene: TRBV20-1; D gene: .; CDR3 protein: CSASFEDSSYNEQFF
V gene: TRBV7-8; D gene: .; CDR3 protein: CASSFGGANLNTEAFF
V gene: TRBV6-5; D gene: .; CDR3 protein: CASSRSSGGANVLTF
V gene: TRBV3-1/TRBV3-2; D gene: TRBD2; CDR3 protein: CASHLAGADTQYF
V gene: TRBV4-1; D gene: .; CDR3 protein: CASSQGITAMPSYEQYF
V gene: TRBV6-4; D gene: TRBD2; CDR3 protein: CASRRLAGAGEQYF
V gene: TRBV6-2/TRBV6-3; D gene: .; CDR3 protein: CASSYTGAATGELFF
V gene: TRBV21-1; D gene: .; CDR3 protein: CASSKEAGTEYEQYF
V gene: TRBV6-5; D gene: TRBD1; CDR3 protein: CASSYGQGVYTDTQYF
V gene: TRBV2; D gene: .; CDR3 protein: CASSERWYQETQYF
V gene: TRBV5-1; D gene: TRBD2; CDR3 protein: CASSLPTLAGGLFTDTQYF
V gene: TRBV5-4; D gene: TRBD1; CDR3 protein: CASSSQTGVNEKLFF
V gene: TRBV19; D gene: .; CDR3 protein: CASSPIHRTSEQYF
V gene: TRBV7-2; D gene: TRBD1; CDR3 protein: CASSFQGAKTDTQYF
V gene: TRBV5-1; D gene: TRBD1; CDR3 protein: CASSVDTGQGSIQYF
V gene: TRBV28; D gene: .; CDR3 protein: CASYYRGNYHLGGTEAFF
V gene: TRBV5-4; D gene: .; CDR3 protein: CASSSNEDREFYEQYF
V gene: TRBV14; D gene: .; CDR3 protein: CASSQGVRGVPYNEQFF
V gene: TRBV11-3; D gene: .; CDR3 protein: CASSIRHFSGNTIYF
V gene: TRBV6-2/TRBV6-3; D gene: .; CDR3 protein: CASSYPPGSGDFWANVLTF
V gene: TRBV5-8; D gene: .; CDR3 protein: CASSLTETQYF
V gene: TRBV27; D gene: .; CDR3 protein: CASSPFKPYEQYF
V gene: TRBV5-6; D gene: .; CDR3 protein: CASSLAPYNEQFF
V gene: TRBV28; D gene: TRBD1; CDR3 protein: CASRSGGLDNEKLFF
V gene: TRBV7-9; D gene: .; CDR3 protein: CASSHRTGTNEKLFF
V gene: TRBV18; D gene: .; CDR3 protein: CASSPGPNQPQHF
V gene: TRBV15; D gene: .; CDR3 protein: CATSGRGFNTGELFF
V gene: TRBV5-4; D gene: .; CDR3 protein: CASSLAGRDNQETQYF
V gene: TRBV12-3/TRBV12-4; D gene: .; CDR3 protein: CASRRSMETQYF
V gene: TRBV27; D gene: .; CDR3 protein: CASSLKRGSEAFF
V gene: TRBV6-2/TRBV6-3; D gene: .; CDR3 protein: CASSYGPYSNQPQHF
V gene: TRBV29-1; D gene: .; CDR3 protein: CSIRGSADTQYF
V gene: TRBV28; D gene: .; CDR3 protein: CASSLIGQSNEKLFF
V gene: TRBV27; D gene: TRBD1; CDR3 protein: CASSFKGQGAFNYGYTF
V gene: TRBV4-3; D gene: .; CDR3 protein: CASSQDRGAPLGQFF
V gene: TRBV9; D gene: .; CDR3 protein: CASSLTSKGYNEQFF
V gene: TRBV27; D gene: .; CDR3 protein: CASSPARADEQYF
V gene: TRBV9; D gene: .; CDR3 protein: CASSPRTESYGYTF
V gene: TRBV18; D gene: .; CDR3 protein: CASSPASGFYGYTF
V gene: TRBV5-8; D gene: .; CDR3 protein: CASSLTGINYGYTF
V gene: TRBV21-1; D gene: .; CDR3 protein: CASSSPGIGGNQPQHF
V gene: TRBV13; D gene: .; CDR3 protein: CASSHEVRGYTF
V gene: TRBV5-4; D gene: .; CDR3 protein: CASSLDRADTQYF
V gene: TRBV9; D gene: .; CDR3 protein: CASSVGGSDPRSYNSPLHF
V gene: TRBV24-1; D gene: TRBD1; CDR3 protein: CATSDPDRGEAFF